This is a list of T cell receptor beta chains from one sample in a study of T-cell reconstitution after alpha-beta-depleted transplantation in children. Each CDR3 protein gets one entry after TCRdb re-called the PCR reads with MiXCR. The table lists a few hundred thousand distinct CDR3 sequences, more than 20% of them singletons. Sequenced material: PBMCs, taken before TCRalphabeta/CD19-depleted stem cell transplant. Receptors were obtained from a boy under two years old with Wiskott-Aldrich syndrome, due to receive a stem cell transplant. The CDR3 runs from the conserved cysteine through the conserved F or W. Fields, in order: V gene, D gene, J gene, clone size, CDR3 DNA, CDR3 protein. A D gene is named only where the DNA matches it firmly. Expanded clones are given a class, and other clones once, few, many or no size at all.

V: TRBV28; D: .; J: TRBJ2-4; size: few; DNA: TGTGCCAGCAGTTTAGCCCTTGGCGACCTAGCCAAAAACATTCAGTACTTC; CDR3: CASSLALGDLAKNIQYF
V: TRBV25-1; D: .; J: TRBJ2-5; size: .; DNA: TGTGCCAGCAGTGAAGGGGTGGTGGTCTTCAACGTGGGAGAGACCCAGTACTTC; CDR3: CASSEGVVVFNVGETQYF
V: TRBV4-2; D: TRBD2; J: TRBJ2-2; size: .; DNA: TGTGCCAGCAGTCGACTAGCGGGAGATAACACCGGGGAGCTGTTTTTT; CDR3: CASSRLAGDNTGELFF
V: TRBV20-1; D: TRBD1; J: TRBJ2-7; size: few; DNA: TGCAGTGCGGAGACAGGGATCGTGGGCGAGCAGTACTTC; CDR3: CSAETGIVGEQYF
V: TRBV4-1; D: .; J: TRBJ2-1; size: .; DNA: TGCGCCAGCAGCCCGACGAAACCCCGACAGTGGTATGAGCAGTTCTTC; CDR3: CASSPTKPRQWYEQFF
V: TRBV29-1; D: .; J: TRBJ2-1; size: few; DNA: TGCAGCGTTGTTTGGGTCGGTAATGAGCAGTTCTTC; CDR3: CSVVWVGNEQFF
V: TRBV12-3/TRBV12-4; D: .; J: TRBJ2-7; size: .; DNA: TGTGCCAGCAGCGTTTATCGGACTGTCTACGAGCAGTACTTC; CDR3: CASSVYRTVYEQYF
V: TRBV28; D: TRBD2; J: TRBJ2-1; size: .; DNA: TGTGCCAGCAGTTTACCCCGGACTAGTAAGTTCTTC; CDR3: CASSLPRTSKFF
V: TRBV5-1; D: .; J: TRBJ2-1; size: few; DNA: TGCGCCAGCAGCTTCGAGAGGGGACGGGAGCAGTTCTTC; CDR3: CASSFERGREQFF
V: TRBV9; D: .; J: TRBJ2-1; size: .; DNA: TGTGCCAGCAGCCCAAGAGCGGGCTACAATGAGCAGTTCTTC; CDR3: CASSPRAGYNEQFF
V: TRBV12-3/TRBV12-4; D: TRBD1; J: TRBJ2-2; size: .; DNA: TGTGCCAGCAGTTTCCTAGGGGGCTTCGGGGAGCTGTTTTTT; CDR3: CASSFLGGFGELFF
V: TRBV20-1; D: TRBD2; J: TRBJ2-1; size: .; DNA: TGCAGTGCTAGAGATCCAGGGCCTAGCGGCTTCAATGAGCAGTTCTTC; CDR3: CSARDPGPSGFNEQFF
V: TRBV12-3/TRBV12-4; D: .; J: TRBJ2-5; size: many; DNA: TGTGCCAGCAGCCGCGGAGAGACCCAGTACTTC; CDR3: CASSRGETQYF
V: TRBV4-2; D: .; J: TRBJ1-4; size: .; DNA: TGTGCCAGCAGCAACGCGGGGACGGTTAATGAAAAACTGTTTTTT; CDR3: CASSNAGTVNEKLFF
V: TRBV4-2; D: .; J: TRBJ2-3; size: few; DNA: TGTGCCAGCATAGCGTCCCCTCACTCTAGCACAGATACGCAGTATTTT; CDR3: CASIASPHSSTDTQYF
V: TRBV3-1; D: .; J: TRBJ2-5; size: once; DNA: TGTGCCAGCAGCCAAGTTCCGGGCCTCCAAGAGACCCAGTACTTC; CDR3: CASSQVPGLQETQYF
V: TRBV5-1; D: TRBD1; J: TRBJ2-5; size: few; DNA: TGCGCCAGCAGCGCTGACAGGGCCTGGGAGACCCAGTACTTC; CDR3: CASSADRAWETQYF
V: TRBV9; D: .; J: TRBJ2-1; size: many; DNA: TGTGCCAGCAGCCTTTCGGGTAGCAATGAGCAGTTCTTC; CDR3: CASSLSGSNEQFF
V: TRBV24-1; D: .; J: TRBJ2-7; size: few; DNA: TGTGCCACCAGTGATTCCCCCGGCTACGAGCAGTACTTC; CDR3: CATSDSPGYEQYF
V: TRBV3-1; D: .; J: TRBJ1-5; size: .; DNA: TGTGCCAGCTGCCAAGAGACGGGGGCGGGTCAGCCCCAGCATTTC; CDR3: CASCQETGAGQPQHF
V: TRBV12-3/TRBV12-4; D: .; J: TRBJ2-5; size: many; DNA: TGTGCCAGTAGACAGGGAGGAGAGACCCAGTACTTC; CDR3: CASRQGGETQYF
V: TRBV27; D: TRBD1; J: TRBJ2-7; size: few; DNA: TGTGCCAGCAGTCCCCGCGCAGGGGGCTTCTACGAGCAGTACTTC; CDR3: CASSPRAGGFYEQYF
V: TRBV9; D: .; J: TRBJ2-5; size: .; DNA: TGTGCCAGCAGCGTAGGAGGCTCAGAGACCCAGTACTTC; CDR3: CASSVGGSETQYF
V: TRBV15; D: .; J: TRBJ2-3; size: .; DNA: TGTGCCACAGACCCAGGCCGGGGGAGGGATACGCAGTATTTT; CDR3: CATDPGRGRDTQYF
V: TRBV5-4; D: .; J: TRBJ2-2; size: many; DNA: TGTGCCAGCAGCTTGGTAGCCACCGGGGAGCTGTTTTTT; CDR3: CASSLVATGELFF